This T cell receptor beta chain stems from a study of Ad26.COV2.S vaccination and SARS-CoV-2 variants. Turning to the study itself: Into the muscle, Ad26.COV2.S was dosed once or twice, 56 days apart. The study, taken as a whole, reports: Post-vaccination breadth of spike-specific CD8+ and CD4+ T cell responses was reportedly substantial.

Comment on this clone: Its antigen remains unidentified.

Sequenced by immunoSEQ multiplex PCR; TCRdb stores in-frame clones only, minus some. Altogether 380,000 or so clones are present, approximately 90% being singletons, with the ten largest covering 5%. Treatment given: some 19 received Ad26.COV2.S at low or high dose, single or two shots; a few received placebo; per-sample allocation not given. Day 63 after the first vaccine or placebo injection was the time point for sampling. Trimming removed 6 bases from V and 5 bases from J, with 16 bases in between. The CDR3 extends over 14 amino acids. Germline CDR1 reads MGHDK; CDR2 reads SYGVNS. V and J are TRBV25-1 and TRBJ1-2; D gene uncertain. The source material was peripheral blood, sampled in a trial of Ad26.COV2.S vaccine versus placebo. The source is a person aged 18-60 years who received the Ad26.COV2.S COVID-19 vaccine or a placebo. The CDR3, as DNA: TGTGCCAGCAGCCAGGACCCAGCCCTGTATGGCTACACCTTC. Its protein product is CASSQDPALYGYTF.